This note documents a single T cell receptor beta chain sequence. Its antigen remains unidentified. Other DNA sequences within the sample encode an identical CDR3. This sample was taken from a study of cytomegalovirus exposure and HLA in healthy donors. The study's findings and limits: Presence/absence analyses treated sequencing depth as roughly uniform across donors.

PCR involved 60 Vbeta and 13 Jbeta primers. Clones were sequenced by immunoSEQ multiplex PCR, and TCRdb holds only the in-frame ones, with some missing. There are more than 130,000 clones in the sample; 60% to 85% occur only once, and about 2.8% lies in the top ten. The CDR3 sequence is 13 residues long. Trimming stripped 2 bases from V and 2 bases from J, with 8 bases between. Germline V gene sequence: CDR1 SGHRS, CDR2 YFSETQ. The chain joins TRBV5-1 to TRBJ2-7, with a tentative D call TRBD1 (6 bases). The clonotype originates from a male donor in good health and CMV-seronegative. The source material was PBMCs. CDR3 nucleotides: TGCGCCAGCAGCTTACAGGGTCCCTACGAGCAGTACTTC. Encoded protein: CASSLQGPYEQYF.